This T cell receptor (beta chain) is drawn from a study of control samples from healthy donors and cancer patients. CDR1 is LNHDA, CDR2 SQIVND, per germline (reference sequence). The CDR3 length is 13 residues. The trim removed 5 bases at V and 3 bases at J, leaving 0 bases unmatched. Sequenced by immunoSEQ multiplex PCR; TCRdb stores in-frame clones only, minus some. Among around 64,000 clones listed, approximately 89% were seen once. This TCR derives from a man between 60 and 75 years old with colorectal cancer. Sequencing was carried out using PBMCs. The chain has TRBV19 and TRBJ1-3; 8 bases are shared with TRBD1. Here the CDR3 reads CASSGQGGNTIYF. The CDR3, as DNA: TGTGCCAGTAGTGGACAGGGTGGAAACACCATATATTTT.